The following is a T cell receptor (beta chain) sequence with its context. The authors divided CD4+ cells into CD45RA+ naive and CD45RA-negative memory subsets. This entry comes from a study of shared clonotypes between healthy human individuals. Sequencing was performed with immunoSEQ multiplex PCR; in TCRdb, only in-frame clones are kept and a portion is missing. Of some 1.5 million clones in the sample, 95% to 99% were seen once. V gave up 2 bases and J gave up 4 bases, with 12 bases separating them. Germline V gene sequence: CDR1 MDHEN, CDR2 SYDVKM. The CDR3 is 14 amino acids. This receptor was identified in a man aged 25-45 years in good health. The rearrangement joins TRBV28 to TRBJ2-7, with D perhaps matching TRBD1 or TRBD2 (5 bases each). Specimen: naive CD4+ T cells sorted from blood. Subset: CD45RA+ positively selected. CDR3 coding DNA: TGTGCCAGCAGTTTAGGGGGAATGAGGTACGAGCAGTACTTC. Residues: CASSLGGMRYEQYF.